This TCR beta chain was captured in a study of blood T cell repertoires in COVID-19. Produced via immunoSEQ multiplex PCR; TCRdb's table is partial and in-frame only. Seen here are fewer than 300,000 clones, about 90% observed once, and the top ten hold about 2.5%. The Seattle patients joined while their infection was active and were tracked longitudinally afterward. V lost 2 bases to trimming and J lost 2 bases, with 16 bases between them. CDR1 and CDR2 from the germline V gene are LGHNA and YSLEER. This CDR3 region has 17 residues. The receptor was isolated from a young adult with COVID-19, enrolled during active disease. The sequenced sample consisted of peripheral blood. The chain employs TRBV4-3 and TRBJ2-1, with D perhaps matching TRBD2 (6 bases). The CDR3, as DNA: TGCGCCAGCAGCCAATCACTAGCTGCTAATACCTACAATGAGCAGTTCTTC. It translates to CASSQSLAANTYNEQFF.